These T cell receptor beta chains were read from a single sample in a study of metastatic and nonmetastatic thyroid tumors. TCRdb reanalyzed the PCR reads with MiXCR. The table lists roughly 7,900 clones, approximately 30% of them singletons, with just over 25% in the top ten. Sequenced input: adjacent normal tissue. The receptors shown here come from a male donor with papillary thyroid cancer or a benign thyroid nodule (not recorded which). Some clones in this sample may be carry-over from other donors' samples. The CDR3 runs from the conserved cysteine through the conserved F or W. The order of the fields is clone size, J gene, V gene, D gene, CDR3 DNA, CDR3 protein. D genes are given only for firm matches. Rows may omit the clone size; those that give it use once, few, many or a size class.

>few|TRBJ2-7|TRBV28|NA
TGTGCCAGCCTATACGGGGCAGGGGGGCAGTACGAGCAGTACTTC
CASLYGAGGQYEQYF
>NA|TRBJ2-7|TRBV20-1|TRBD2
TGCAGTGCTAACCCGGGGGGGGCCTACGAGCAGTACTTC
CSANPGGAYEQYF
>NA|TRBJ2-1|TRBV20-1|TRBD2
TGCAGTGCCCTAAGGCTAGTGGGAGGGCCGAATGAGCAGTTCTTC
CSALRLVGGPNEQFF
>NA|TRBJ1-5|TRBV6-1|TRBD1
TGTGCCAGCAGTGCCCAGACAGGGAAATATTTGAATTTT
CASSAQTGKYLNF
>medium-sized|TRBJ2-7|TRBV14|NA
TGTGCCAGCAGCCCCTCATCAGGGGTCGAGCAGTACTTC
CASSPSSGVEQYF
>NA|TRBJ2-1|TRBV11-3|TRBD1
TGTGCCAGCAGCCCCCGGACAGGGCACAATGAGCAGTTCTTC
CASSPRTGHNEQFF
>many|TRBJ2-7|TRBV27|NA
TGTGCCAGCAAGAGGAGTGGGACATCCCCCCTCGAGCAGTACTTC
CASKRSGTSPLEQYF
>medium-sized|TRBJ1-1|TRBV27|NA
TGTGCCAGCAGTTTATCATACAGTAACACTGAAGCTTTCTTT
CASSLSYSNTEAFF
>NA|TRBJ1-1|TRBV7-7|NA
TGTGCTAGCAGCTTACAGGAGGACACTGAAGCTTTCTTT
CASSLQEDTEAFF
>NA|TRBJ2-7|TRBV10-2|TRBD2
TGCGCCAGCAGTGACGCGGGACTAGCGGGAGGCTGGCAGTACTTC
CASSDAGLAGGWQYF
>NA|TRBJ2-2|TRBV20-1|NA
TGCAGTGCTTCGCATCGGGCTAACACCGGGGAGCTGTTTTTT
CSASHRANTGELFF
>large|TRBJ2-1|TRBV6-5|TRBD2
TGTGCCAGCAGCTCGGGACTAGCGGGGGGCCGAGCAAATGAGCAGTTCTTC
CASSSGLAGGRANEQFF
>NA|TRBJ2-3|TRBV6-2/TRBV6-3|TRBD2
TGTGCCAGCACCTCGGGGGAACTAGCGGGAGATACGCAGTATTTT
CASTSGELAGDTQYF
>NA|TRBJ1-5|TRBV12-3/TRBV12-4|NA
TGTGCCAGCAGTTTAGGGGCTAGCAATCAGCCCCAGCATTTT
CASSLGASNQPQHF
>many|TRBJ2-3|TRBV9|NA
TGTGCCAGCAGCGTAGGTCAGACCTCTAGCACAGATACGCAGTATTTT
CASSVGQTSSTDTQYF
>few|TRBJ2-5|TRBV6-1|NA
TGTGCCAGCAGTAAAACAGACAGCCAGACCCAGTACTTC
CASSKTDSQTQYF
>medium-sized|TRBJ2-1|TRBV29-1|NA
TGCAGCGTACGACCCCGGGGGAATGAGCAGTTCTTC
CSVRPRGNEQFF
>many|TRBJ2-2|TRBV12-3/TRBV12-4|NA
TGTGCCAGCAGTTTTGGGACCGGGGAGCTGTTTTTT
CASSFGTGELFF
>NA|TRBJ1-2|TRBV7-2|NA
TGTGCCAGCAGCTTAGAGTCCCACAGAAGCTATGGCTACACCTTC
CASSLESHRSYGYTF
>NA|TRBJ2-2|TRBV10-3|NA
TGTGCCATCAGTGAAGGCGGAGGGAGCACCGGGGAGCTGTTTTTT
CAISEGGGSTGELFF
>few|TRBJ2-7|TRBV20-1|NA
TGCAGTGCTAGTCAGGCAGGGTCCTACGAGCAGTACTTC
CSASQAGSYEQYF
>NA|TRBJ2-7|TRBV3-1|NA
TGTGCCAGCAGCCAATTACGGGGCCAGAGCGAGCAGTACTTC
CASSQLRGQSEQYF
>medium-sized|TRBJ2-1|TRBV7-3|TRBD2
TGTGCCAGCAGCCTCGGGACTAGCGGGTACAATGAGCAGTTCTTC
CASSLGTSGYNEQFF
>once|TRBJ1-2|TRBV5-4|NA
TGTGCCAGCAGCTCGCCGGGACACCAAGCTAACTATGGCTACACCTTC
CASSSPGHQANYGYTF
>NA|TRBJ1-2|TRBV27|NA
TGTGCCAGCAGTCTTACAGGGCTTCTGGGTGGCTACACCTTC
CASSLTGLLGGYTF
>NA|TRBJ2-7|TRBV3-1|TRBD2
TGTGCCAGCAGCCGACTAGCGGGGGACTACGAGCAGTACTTC
CASSRLAGDYEQYF
>many|TRBJ2-7|TRBV5-6|NA
TGTGCCAGCAGCTTGTATAACAGCTACGAGCAGTACTTC
CASSLYNSYEQYF
>NA|TRBJ2-1|TRBV11-2|TRBD1
TGTGCCAGCGGCGGTGGGGGCAGGGGGCATTACAATGAGCAGTTCTTC
CASGGGGRGHYNEQFF
>NA|TRBJ2-7|TRBV7-2|TRBD2
TGTGCCAGCAGGGGGGGACTAGCGGGCGGCTACCAGCAGTACTTC
CASRGGLAGGYQQYF
>NA|TRBJ2-2|TRBV20-1|TRBD2
TGCAGTGCTAGGGTCTCGGGAGGGCAGGCCGGGGAGCTGTTTTTT
CSARVSGGQAGELFF
>NA|TRBJ2-5|TRBV6-1|NA
TGTGCCCGCAGTCCTCGGCACATCCAAGAGACCCAGAACTTC
CARSPRHIQETQNF
>NA|TRBJ2-7|TRBV20-1|TRBD2
TGCAGTGCTGCCCCCGGGACTAGAGGGGAGCAGTACTTC
CSAAPGTRGEQYF
>medium-sized|TRBJ2-7|TRBV7-8|TRBD1
TGTGCCAGCAGCTTAGTTGAGTGGGGGACAGGGCTGAACGAGCAGTACTTC
CASSLVEWGTGLNEQYF
>few|TRBJ2-7|TRBV10-3|NA
TGTGCCATCAGTTGGGGGCCCTGGGACGAGCAGTACTTC
CAISWGPWDEQYF
>medium-sized|TRBJ1-4|TRBV11-2|TRBD1
TGTGCCAGCAGCTTAGGGGACAGGGATAATGAAAAACTGTTTTTT
CASSLGDRDNEKLFF
>few|TRBJ1-2|TRBV29-1|TRBD1
TGCAGCGTTGAAGGGGGACAGGGAAGTGGCTACACCTTC
CSVEGGQGSGYTF
>NA|TRBJ2-2|TRBV6-6|TRBD1
TGTGCCAGCAGCTGGGGTTTGGACAGGGTATTCACCGGGGAGCTGTTTTTT
CASSWGLDRVFTGELFF
>NA|TRBJ1-5|TRBV6-1|NA
TGTGCCAGCACCAATACGGCAGGGGCAAATCAGCCCCAGCATTTT
CASTNTAGANQPQHF
>many|TRBJ2-7|TRBV4-1|NA
TGCGCCAGCAGCCCCCATTCCCGGGACCCCCTCTACGAGCAGTACTTC
CASSPHSRDPLYEQYF
>NA|TRBJ2-7|TRBV12-3/TRBV12-4|NA
TGTGCCAGCAGCTTAGGGCAGGGACCCTACGAGCAGTACTTC
CASSLGQGPYEQYF
>NA|TRBJ2-7|TRBV20-1|TRBD1
TGCAGTGCTGAATCCCGGGACAGGGGGAAGTACGAGCAGTACTTC
CSAESRDRGKYEQYF
>few|TRBJ2-6|TRBV6-1|NA
TGTGCCAGCGGGAGGACTGGGGCCAACGTCCTGACTTTC
CASGRTGANVLTF
>NA|TRBJ2-3|TRBV7-3|NA
TGTGCCAGCAGCTTAACAAGCGGACCCCCCCCCCCAGATACGCAGTATTTT
CASSLTSGPPPPDTQYF
>few|TRBJ2-5|TRBV20-1|TRBD2
TGCAGTGCTCCCGGGACTAGCGTAGGCCAAGAGACCCAGTACTTC
CSAPGTSVGQETQYF
>NA|TRBJ2-7|TRBV4-2|NA
TGTGCCAGCAGCCAAGCATTCGGGACCTCCGACGAGCAGTACTTC
CASSQAFGTSDEQYF
>medium-sized|TRBJ2-1|TRBV20-1|NA
TGCAGTGCTAGGAGGGGAGGAGCGTCGAGGGATGAGCAGTTCTTC
CSARRGGASRDEQFF
>NA|TRBJ2-1|TRBV4-3|NA
TGCGCCAGCAGCCAAGCAGTCTACAATGAGCAGTTCTTC
CASSQAVYNEQFF
>NA|TRBJ1-1|TRBV5-1|TRBD1
TGCGCCAGCAGGCAGGGGGCAGGGAACACTGAAGCTTTCTTT
CASRQGAGNTEAFF
>large|TRBJ2-2|TRBV5-1|NA
TGCGCCAGCAGCATGGCAGTGAACACCGGGGAGCTGTTTTTT
CASSMAVNTGELFF
>large|TRBJ1-6|TRBV6-1|NA
TGTGCCAGCAGCAGACTCCCCAGTAATTCACCCCTCCACTTT
CASSRLPSNSPLHF
>medium-sized|TRBJ1-6|TRBV19|NA
TGTGCCAGTAGTATGAGGGGGGCGGAATCACCCCTCCACTTT
CASSMRGAESPLHF
>medium-sized|TRBJ1-5|TRBV10-2|NA
TGCGCCAGCAGTGAGAATAGCAATCAGCCCCAGCATTTT
CASSENSNQPQHF
>few|TRBJ2-7|TRBV9|NA
TGTGCCATCCAGGCTCGACAGTTCGTGATACCTCGCCGGGAGCAGTACTTC
CAIQARQFVIPRREQYF